This record covers a single TCR beta chain. The target antigen is unknown. Possible read error: a much larger clone is one base away. The template was RNA from unsorted bulk tissue. The data stem from a study of tumor and adjacent non-tumor tissue in lung cancer. General study findings and limits: Tumor TCR diversity, when higher, was linked to shorter survival.

A modified ARM-PCR protocol with three rounds of nested PCR amplified TCRbeta. TCRdb fed the multiplex PCR reads into MiXCR, producing one record per CDR3 protein. Of 76,000 or so distinct CDR3 sequences listed, approximately 71% are singletons. The receptor's source is a woman in her 70s with non-small cell lung cancer. The specimen sequenced was lung tumor tissue.

The CDR3 reads CGSSLLDSSGANVLTF. The CDR3 bases are TGTGGCAGCAGTTTATTGGACAGCTCTGGGGCCAACGTCCTGACTTTC. The rearrangement joins TRBV28 to TRBJ2-6; D may be TRBD1 (6 bases). The CDR3 extends over 16 amino acids. The germline gives CDR1 MDHEN, CDR2 SYDVKM.